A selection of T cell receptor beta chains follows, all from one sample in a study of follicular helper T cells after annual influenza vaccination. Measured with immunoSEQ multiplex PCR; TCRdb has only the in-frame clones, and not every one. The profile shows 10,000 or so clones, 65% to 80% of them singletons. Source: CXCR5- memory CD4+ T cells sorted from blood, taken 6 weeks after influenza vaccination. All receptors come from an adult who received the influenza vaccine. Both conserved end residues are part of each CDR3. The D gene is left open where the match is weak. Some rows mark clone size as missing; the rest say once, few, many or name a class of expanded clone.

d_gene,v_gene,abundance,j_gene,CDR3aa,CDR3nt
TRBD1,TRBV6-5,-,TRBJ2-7,CASSYDRGNYEQYF,TGTGCCAGCAGTTATGACAGGGGGAACTACGAGCAGTACTTC
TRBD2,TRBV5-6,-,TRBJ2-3,CASSWTSGGARTDTQYF,TGTGCCAGCAGCTGGACTAGCGGGGGGGCCCGCACAGATACGCAGTATTTT
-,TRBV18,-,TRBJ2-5,CASSPTEFQESQYF,TGTGCCAGCTCACCGACGGAATTCCAAGAGAGCCAGTACTTC
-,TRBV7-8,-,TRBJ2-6,CASSSRGANVLTF,TGTGCCAGCAGCTCCCGGGGGGCCAACGTCCTGACTTTC
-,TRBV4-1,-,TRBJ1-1,CASSRGPMLDTEAFF,TGCGCCAGCAGCCGTGGGCCGATGCTTGACACTGAAGCTTTCTTT
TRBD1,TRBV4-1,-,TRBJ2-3,CASSRGQGAQDTQYF,TGCGCCAGCAGCCGCGGACAGGGGGCGCAGGATACGCAGTATTTT
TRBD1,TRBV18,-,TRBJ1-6,CASSPATGEGSPLHF,TGTGCCAGCTCTCCGGCGACAGGGGAGGGTTCACCCCTCCACTTT
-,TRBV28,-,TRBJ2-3,CASSSTSRGESRPDTQYF,TGTGCCAGCAGTTCCACCAGCCGGGGCGAATCCCGTCCAGATACGCAGTATTTT
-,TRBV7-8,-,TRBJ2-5,CASSLVVETQYF,TGTGCCAGCAGCTTAGTAGTAGAGACCCAGTACTTC
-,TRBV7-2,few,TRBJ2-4,CASSLAPGGQGGNIQYF,TGTGCCAGCAGCTTAGCGCCCGGCGGGCAGGGGGGGAACATTCAGTACTTC
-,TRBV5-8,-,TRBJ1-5,CASSLGQPQHF,TGTGCCAGCAGCTTAGGTCAGCCCCAGCATTTT
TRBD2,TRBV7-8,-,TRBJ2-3,CASTPWGGTDTQYF,TGTGCCAGCACCCCCTGGGGGGGAACAGATACGCAGTATTTT
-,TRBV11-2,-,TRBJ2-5,CASSLEGMGTQYF,TGTGCCAGCAGCTTAGAGGGAATGGGGACCCAGTACTTC
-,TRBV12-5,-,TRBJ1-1,CASGFSGNTEAFF,TGTGCTAGTGGTTTTTCGGGGAACACTGAAGCTTTCTTT
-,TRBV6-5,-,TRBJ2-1,CASSYRGLPDNEQFF,TGTGCCAGCAGTTATAGGGGTCTCCCAGACAATGAGCAGTTCTTC
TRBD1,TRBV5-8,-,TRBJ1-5,CASSLRTGGKPQHF,TGTGCCAGCAGCTTAAGGACAGGGGGGAAGCCCCAGCATTTT
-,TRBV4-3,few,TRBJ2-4,CASSQEQFSTDTPDKNIQYF,TGCGCCAGCAGCCAAGAACAGTTTTCGACGGACACCCCGGACAAAAACATTCAGTACTTC
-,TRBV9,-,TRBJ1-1,CASSPGGRTEAFF,TGTGCCAGCAGCCCCGGCGGCAGAACTGAAGCTTTCTTT
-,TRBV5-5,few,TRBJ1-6,CASSTTSGPLHF,TGTGCCAGCAGCACTACGTCGGGACCCCTCCACTTT
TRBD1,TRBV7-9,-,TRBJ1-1,CASSGRAGGARTEAFF,TGTGCCAGCAGCGGGAGGGCAGGGGGCGCCCGAACTGAAGCTTTCTTT
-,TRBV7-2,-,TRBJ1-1,CASSSYFPTEAFF,TGTGCCAGCAGCTCCTATTTCCCCACTGAAGCTTTCTTT
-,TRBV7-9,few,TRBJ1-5,CASSSRDSNQPQHF,TGTGCCAGCAGCTCCCGGGACAGCAATCAGCCCCAGCATTTT
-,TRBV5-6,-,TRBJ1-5,CASSLAGGGARNQPQHF,TGTGCCAGCAGCTTGGCGGGTGGGGGGGCGCGCAATCAGCCCCAGCATTTT
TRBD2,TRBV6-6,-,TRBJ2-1,CASSYSRGGSYNEQFF,TGTGCCAGCAGTTACTCACGGGGGGGCTCCTACAATGAGCAGTTCTTC
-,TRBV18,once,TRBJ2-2,CASSPNIYGGELFF,TGTGCCAGCTCCCCTAATATATACGGCGGGGAGCTGTTTTTT
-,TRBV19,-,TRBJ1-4,CASSIMDSNEKLFF,TGTGCCAGTAGTATCATGGACTCTAATGAAAAACTGTTTTTT
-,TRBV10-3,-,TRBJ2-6,CAISESPRSGANVLTF,TGTGCCATCAGTGAGTCTCCACGCTCTGGGGCCAACGTCCTGACTTTC
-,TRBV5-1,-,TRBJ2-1,CASSFVGGNEQFF,TGCGCCAGCAGCTTTGTCGGGGGCAATGAGCAGTTCTTC
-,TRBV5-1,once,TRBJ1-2,CASSSYSQVNYGYTF,TGCGCCAGCAGCTCCTATTCACAGGTTAACTATGGCTACACCTTC
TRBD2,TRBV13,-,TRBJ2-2,CASSSRLAGFKDGTGELFF,TGTGCCAGCAGCTCCCGACTAGCGGGGTTTAAAGATGGCACCGGGGAGCTGTTTTTT
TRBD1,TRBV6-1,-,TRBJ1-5,CASSPGDRNQPQHF,TGTGCCAGCAGTCCGGGGGACAGAAATCAGCCCCAGCATTTT
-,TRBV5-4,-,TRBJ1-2,CASILGPSQPNYGYTF,TGTGCCAGCATTCTAGGGCCGTCCCAACCTAACTATGGCTACACCTTC
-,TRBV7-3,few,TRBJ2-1,CASSLAFNNEQFF,TGTGCCAGCAGCTTAGCCTTTAACAATGAGCAGTTCTTC
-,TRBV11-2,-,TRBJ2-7,CASSLGREQYF,TGTGCCAGCAGCTTAGGGCGCGAGCAGTACTTC
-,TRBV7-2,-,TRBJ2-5,CASSINQETQYF,TGTGCCAGCAGCATAAACCAAGAGACCCAGTACTTC
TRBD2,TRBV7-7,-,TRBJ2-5,CASSLLYGGGGPHGETQYF,TGTGCTAGCAGCCTCCTTTACGGGGGCGGGGGGCCCCACGGGGAGACCCAGTACTTC
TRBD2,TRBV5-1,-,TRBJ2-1,CASSGGLGGWDEQFF,TGCGCCAGCAGCGGGGGACTAGGGGGATGGGATGAGCAGTTCTTC
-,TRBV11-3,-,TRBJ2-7,CASSLDLRGQQYF,TGTGCCAGCAGCTTAGATCTCCGGGGACAGCAGTACTTC
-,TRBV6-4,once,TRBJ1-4,CASSDHVRGGLVTNEKLFF,TGTGCCAGCAGTGATCATGTACGTGGGGGATTAGTAACTAATGAAAAACTGTTTTTT
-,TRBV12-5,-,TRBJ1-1,CASGLVGGTEAFF,TGTGCTAGTGGTTTGGTTGGGGGTACTGAAGCTTTCTTT
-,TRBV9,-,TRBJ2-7,CASSVGFRDEQYF,TGTGCCAGCAGCGTAGGGTTCCGGGACGAGCAGTACTTC
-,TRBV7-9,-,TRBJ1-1,CASSLIGFEAFF,TGTGCCAGCAGCTTAATTGGGTTTGAAGCTTTCTTT
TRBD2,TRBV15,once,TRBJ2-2,CATSRDWGLAGATNTGELFF,TGTGCCACCAGCAGAGATTGGGGACTAGCGGGGGCAACGAACACCGGGGAGCTGTTTTTT
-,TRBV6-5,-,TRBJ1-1,CASSRGGAEAFF,TGTGCCAGCAGCAGAGGGGGGGCTGAAGCTTTCTTT
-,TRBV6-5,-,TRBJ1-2,CASSWGSGYTF,TGTGCCAGCAGTTGGGGGAGTGGCTACACCTTC
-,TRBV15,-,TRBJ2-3,CATSRGLVSTDTQYF,TGTGCCACCAGCCGGGGACTTGTTAGCACAGATACGCAGTATTTT
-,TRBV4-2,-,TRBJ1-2,CASSQERGPLYGYTF,TGTGCCAGCAGCCAAGAGAGGGGACCCCTCTATGGCTACACCTTC
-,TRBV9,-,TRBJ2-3,CASSVAGGRTDTQYF,TGTGCCAGCAGCGTAGCTGGGGGCCGCACAGATACGCAGTATTTT
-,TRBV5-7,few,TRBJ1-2,CASSRIRWARNGYTF,TGTGCCAGCAGCCGCATCAGATGGGCCAGGAATGGCTACACCTTC
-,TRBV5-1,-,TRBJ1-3,CASSWGFGSGNTIYF,TGCGCCAGCAGCTGGGGCTTTGGGTCTGGAAACACCATATATTTT
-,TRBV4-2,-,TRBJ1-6,CASSQSGTVFPLHF,TGTGCCAGCAGCCAATCCGGGACGGTCTTTCCCCTCCACTTT
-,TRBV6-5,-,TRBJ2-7,CASSYSGQNYEQYF,TGTGCCAGCAGTTACTCCGGACAGAACTACGAGCAGTACTTC
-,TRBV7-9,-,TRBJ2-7,CASSFSSGGDMTYEQYF,TGTGCCAGCAGCTTTTCGTCGGGGGGCGATATGACCTACGAGCAGTACTTC
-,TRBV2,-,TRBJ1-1,CASKSQGMNTEAFF,TGTGCCAGCAAATCCCAAGGGATGAACACTGAAGCTTTCTTT